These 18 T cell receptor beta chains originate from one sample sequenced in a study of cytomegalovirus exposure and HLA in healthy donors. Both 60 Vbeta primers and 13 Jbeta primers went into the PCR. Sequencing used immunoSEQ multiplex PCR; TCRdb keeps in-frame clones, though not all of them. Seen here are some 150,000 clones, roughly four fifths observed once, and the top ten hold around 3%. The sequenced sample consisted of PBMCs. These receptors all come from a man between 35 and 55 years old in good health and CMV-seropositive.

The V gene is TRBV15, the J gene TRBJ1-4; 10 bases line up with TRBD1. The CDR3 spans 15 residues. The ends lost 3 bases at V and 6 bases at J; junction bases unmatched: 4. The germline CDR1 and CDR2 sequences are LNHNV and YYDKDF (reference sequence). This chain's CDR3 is CATSSWDRGDEKLFF. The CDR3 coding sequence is TGTGCCACCAGCAGTTGGGACAGGGGTGATGAAAAACTGTTTTTT.

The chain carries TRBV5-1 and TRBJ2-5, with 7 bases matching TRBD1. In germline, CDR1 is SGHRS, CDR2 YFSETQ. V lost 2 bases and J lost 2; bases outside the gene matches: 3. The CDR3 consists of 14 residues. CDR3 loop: CASSFQGQQETQYF. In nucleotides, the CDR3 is TGCGCCAGCAGCTTCCAGGGACAGCAAGAGACCCAGTACTTC.

CDR3 in amino acids: CASSLDFTGELFF. The DNA of the CDR3 is TGTGCCAGCAGCTTGGACTTCACCGGGGAGCTGTTTTTT. V and J are TRBV7-7 and TRBJ2-2; a possible D gene is TRBD2 (5 bases). Germline V gene data show CDR1 as SSHAT and CDR2 as FNYEAQ (reference sequence). Trimming took 3 bases from V and 4 from J, leaving 6 bases between them. The CDR3 is 13 amino acids. The entire variable domain, with the rest obtained from reference TRBV7-7 and TRBJ2-2, is as follows: GAGVSQSPRYKVTKRGQDVTLRCDPISSHATLYWYQQALGQGPEFLTYFNYEAQPDKSGLPSDRFSAERPEGSISTLTIQRTEQRDSAMYRCASSLDFTGELFFGEGSRLTVL.

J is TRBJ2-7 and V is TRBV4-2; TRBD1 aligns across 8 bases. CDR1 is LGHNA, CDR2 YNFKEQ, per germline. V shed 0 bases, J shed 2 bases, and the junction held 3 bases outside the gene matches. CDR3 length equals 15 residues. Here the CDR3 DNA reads TGTGCCAGCAGCCAAGATAAACAGGGGGCCTACGAGCAGTACTTC. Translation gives CASSQDKQGAYEQYF.

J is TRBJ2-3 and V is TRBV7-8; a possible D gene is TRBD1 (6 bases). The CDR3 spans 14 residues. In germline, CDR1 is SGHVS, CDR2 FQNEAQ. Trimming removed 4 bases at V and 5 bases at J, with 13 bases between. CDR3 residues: CASSSQGRGDTQYF. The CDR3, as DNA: TGTGCCAGCAGCTCACAGGGCAGGGGAGATACGCAGTATTTT.

This CDR3 reads CASSPTSGTTYEQYF. Written as DNA, the CDR3 is TGTGCCAGCAGCCCGACTAGCGGGACGACCTACGAGCAGTACTTC. The rearrangement joins TRBV27 to TRBJ2-5, with TRBD2 identical over 11 bases. The J call may be incorrect, as the DNA end agrees better with TRBJ2-7. The CDR3 is 15 amino acids. Germline V gene lookup returns CDR1 MNHEY and CDR2 SMNVEV (reference sequence).

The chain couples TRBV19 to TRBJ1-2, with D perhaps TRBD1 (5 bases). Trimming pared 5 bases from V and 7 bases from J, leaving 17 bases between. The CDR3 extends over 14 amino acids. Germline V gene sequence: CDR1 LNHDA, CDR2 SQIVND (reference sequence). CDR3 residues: CASSVTAERGGYTF. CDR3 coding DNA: TGTGCCAGTAGTGTGACAGCCGAAAGAGGTGGCTACACCTTC.

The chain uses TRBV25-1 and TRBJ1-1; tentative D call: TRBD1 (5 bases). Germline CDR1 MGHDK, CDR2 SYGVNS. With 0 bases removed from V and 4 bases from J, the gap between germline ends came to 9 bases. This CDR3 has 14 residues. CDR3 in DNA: TGTGCCAGCAGTGAATACTGGCAGGGCACTGAAGCTTTCTTT. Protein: CASSEYWQGTEAFF.

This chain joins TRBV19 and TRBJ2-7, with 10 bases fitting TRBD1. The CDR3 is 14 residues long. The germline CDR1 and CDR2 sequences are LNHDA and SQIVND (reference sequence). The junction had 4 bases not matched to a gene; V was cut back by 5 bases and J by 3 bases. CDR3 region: CASSSTGGGYEQYF. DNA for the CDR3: TGTGCCAGTAGTTCGACAGGGGGCGGCTACGAGCAGTACTTC.

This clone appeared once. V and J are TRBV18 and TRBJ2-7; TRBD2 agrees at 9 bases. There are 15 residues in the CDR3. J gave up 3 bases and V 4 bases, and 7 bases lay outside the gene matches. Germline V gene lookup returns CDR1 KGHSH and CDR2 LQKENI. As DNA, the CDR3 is TGTGCCAGCTCACGATTAGCGGGAGCGGTCTACGAGCAGTACTTC. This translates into CASSRLAGAVYEQYF.

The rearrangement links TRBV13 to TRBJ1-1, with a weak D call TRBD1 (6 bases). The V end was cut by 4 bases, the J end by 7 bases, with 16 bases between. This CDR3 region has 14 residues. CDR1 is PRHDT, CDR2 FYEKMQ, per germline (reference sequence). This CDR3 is CASSSRWTAIEAFF. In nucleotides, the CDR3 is TGTGCCAGCAGCTCCCGATGGACAGCAATTGAAGCTTTCTTT.

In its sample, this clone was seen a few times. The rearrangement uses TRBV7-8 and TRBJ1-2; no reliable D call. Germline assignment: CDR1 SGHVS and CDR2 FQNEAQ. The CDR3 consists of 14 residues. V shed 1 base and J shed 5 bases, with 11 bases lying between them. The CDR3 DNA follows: TGTGCCAGCAGCTTAGGTCCTGGGGAGTATGGCTACACCTTC. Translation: CASSLGPGEYGYTF.

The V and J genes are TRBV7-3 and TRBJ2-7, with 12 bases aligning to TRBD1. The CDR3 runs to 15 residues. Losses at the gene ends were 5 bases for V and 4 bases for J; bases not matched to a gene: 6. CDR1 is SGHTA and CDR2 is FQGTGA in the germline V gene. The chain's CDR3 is CASSPQGQGAYEQYF. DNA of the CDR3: TGTGCCAGCAGCCCCCAGGGACAGGGGGCTTACGAGCAGTACTTC.

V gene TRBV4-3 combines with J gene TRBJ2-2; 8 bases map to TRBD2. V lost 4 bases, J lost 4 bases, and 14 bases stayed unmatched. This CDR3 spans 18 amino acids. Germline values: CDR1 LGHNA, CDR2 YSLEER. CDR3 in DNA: TGCGCCAGCAGCCTCCCGGGGGTTAGCGGGATGGGCACCGGGGAGCTGTTTTTT. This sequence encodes CASSLPGVSGMGTGELFF.

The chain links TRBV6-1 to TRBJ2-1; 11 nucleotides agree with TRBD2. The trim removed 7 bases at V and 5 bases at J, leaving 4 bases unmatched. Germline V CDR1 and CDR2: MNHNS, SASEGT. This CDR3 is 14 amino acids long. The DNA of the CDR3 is TGTGCCAGCAAGGGACTAGCGGTAAACAATGAGCAGTTCTTC. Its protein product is CASKGLAVNNEQFF.

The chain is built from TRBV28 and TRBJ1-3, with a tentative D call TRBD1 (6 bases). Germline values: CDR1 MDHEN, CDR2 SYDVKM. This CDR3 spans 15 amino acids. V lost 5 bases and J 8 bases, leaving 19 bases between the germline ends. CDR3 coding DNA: TGTGCCAGCAGTCAAATAGGGGGTGGCGTATACACCATATATTTT. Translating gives CASSQIGGGVYTIYF.

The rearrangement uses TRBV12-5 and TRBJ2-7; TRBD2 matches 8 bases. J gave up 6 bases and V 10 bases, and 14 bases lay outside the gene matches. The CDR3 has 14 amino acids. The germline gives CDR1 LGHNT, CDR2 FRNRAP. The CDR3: CATKNPSGSCEQYF. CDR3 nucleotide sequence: TGTGCTACCAAAAACCCGAGCGGGAGCTGCGAGCAGTACTTC.

CDR3 bases: TGTGCCAGCAGCGCGGGGGAGGCGGGTGAGCAGTACTTC. Its translation is CASSAGEAGEQYF. This chain connects TRBV7-8 to TRBJ2-7, with 7 positions matching TRBD2. After removal of 5 bases from V and 7 bases from J, the junction contained 8 bases not matched to a gene. The CDR3 contains 13 residues. The germline V gene has CDR1 SGHVS and CDR2 FQNEAQ.